These 21 T cell receptor beta chains came from one sample sequenced in a study of blood T cells in healthy people across ages. Then a second PCR, running about 6 to 12 cycles, was carried out with a sample-barcoded 5' primer and a J-beta primer mix. In TCRdb, the 5' RACE reads were re-called with MiXCR into one record per CDR3 protein. The sample carries about 1.6 million distinct CDR3 sequences, 30% to 40% recorded once. Sequencing was done on a sample of blood. All receptors derive from a woman in her 30s in good health.

This clonotype was detected only a few times. The V and J genes are TRBV6-2 or TRBV6-3 and TRBJ1-6; a possible D gene is TRBD1 (5 bases). This CDR3 contains 14 residues. The germline V gene encodes CDR1 MNHEY and CDR2 SVGEGT. V dropped 0 bases and J dropped 11 bases, with 11 bases sitting between them. CDR3 sequence (DNA): TGTGCCAGCAGTTACTCCCAGGGCAGGACACCCCTCCACTTT. It is translated as CASSYSQGRTPLHF.

The chain joins TRBV5-1 to TRBJ2-5, with D perhaps TRBD1 or TRBD2 (5 bases each). Germline V gives CDR1 SGHRS, CDR2 YFSETQ. V lost 4 bases, J lost 7 bases, and 20 bases lay in between. The CDR3 spans 15 residues. Written as DNA, the CDR3 is TGCGCCAGCAGCCTTAGCCTAGAGGGAAGGGGGACCCAGTACTTC. Amino acids: CASSLSLEGRGTQYF.

The chain links TRBV5-1 to TRBJ1-1; 9 bases line up with TRBD1. Germline CDR1 and CDR2: SGHRS and YFSETQ. V lost 4 bases and J lost 4; bases outside the gene matches: 8. This CDR3 contains 15 residues. The CDR3 nucleotides are TGCGCCAGCAGCATGGGACAGGGCCTGAGCACTGAAGCTTTCTTT. This gives the protein CASSMGQGLSTEAFF.

This clonotype appeared a few times. This rearrangement joins TRBV6-1 to TRBJ2-7; 10 positions match TRBD2. The germline V gene has CDR1 MNHNS and CDR2 SASEGT. J was trimmed by 6 bases and V by 2 bases; bases with no gene match: 4. The CDR3 extends over 14 amino acids. This CDR3 is CASSETSGTSEQYF. In DNA form, the CDR3 reads TGTGCCAGCAGTGAAACTAGCGGGACTTCCGAGCAGTACTTC.

The chain carries TRBV28 and TRBJ1-2; the match to TRBD1 covers 7 bases. CDR1 and CDR2 (germline): MDHEN, SYDVKM. Germline trimming cut 5 bases from V and 4 bases from J; bases unmatched to any gene: 10. The CDR3 consists of 15 residues. The CDR3 sequence: CASSPQTGWIYGYTF. CDR3 nucleotides: TGTGCCAGCAGTCCACAGACAGGGTGGATCTATGGCTACACCTTC.

The J gene is TRBJ2-3, the V gene TRBV28, with a weak D call TRBD1 (8 bases). Looked up from germline, CDR1 is MDHEN and CDR2 is SYDVKM. Trimming took 8 bases from V and 2 from J, leaving 26 bases between them. The CDR3 loop spans 18 amino acids. CDR3 sequence reads: CASLTAGYRGKYTDTQYF. As DNA, the CDR3 is TGTGCCAGCCTAACAGCGGGATACAGGGGGAAATACACAGATACGCAGTATTTT.

CDR3 DNA: TGTGCCAGCAGTTCCCGGACAGGGGGCTCAGGCGGCTACACCTTC. Amino acid sequence: CASSSRTGGSGGYTF. The chain is built from TRBV6-1 and TRBJ1-2; TRBD1 agrees at 11 bases. CDR3 length: 15 residues. V lost 5 bases and J lost 8; bases outside the gene matches: 10. The V gene's germline CDR1 is MNHNS and CDR2 SASEGT.

Concerning this clonotype itself: At one boundary the junction diverges from the germline segment, which might be a read error. The genes are TRBV6-1 and TRBJ2-1; D not resolved. CDR1 is MNHNS and CDR2 is SASEGT in the germline V gene. The CDR3 is made up of 14 amino acids. The CDR3 DNA sequence: TGTGCCGGCAGTGAAATGGAAACCTACAATGAGCAGTTCTTC. This sequence encodes CAGSEMETYNEQFF.

The chain uses TRBV7-8 and TRBJ2-3, with D tentatively TRBD1 (5 bases). Trimming stripped 2 bases from V and 2 bases from J, with 8 bases between. The CDR3 has 14 amino acids. In germline, CDR1 is SGHVS, CDR2 FQNEAQ. The CDR3 protein is CASSLQGFTDTQYF. CDR3 coding DNA: TGTGCCAGCAGCTTACAGGGATTCACAGATACGCAGTATTTT.

This clonotype turned up a few times. The gene calls are TRBV12-3 or TRBV12-4 and TRBJ1-1; D not resolved. Trimming stripped 2 bases from V and 5 bases from J, with 15 bases between. This CDR3 is built from 15 residues. In DNA, the CDR3 is TGTGCCAGCAGTTTATTATCTGGGCCGAGGACTGAAGCTTTCTTT. Protein: CASSLLSGPRTEAFF.

This clonotype came up a few times. The V gene is TRBV5-1, the J gene TRBJ2-1; 7 bases match TRBD2. This CDR3 contains 16 residues. Looked up from germline, CDR1 is SGHRS and CDR2 is YFSETQ. V was clipped by 2 bases and J by 5 bases; unmatched bases: 10. CDR3 loop: CASSLGFMSGDNEQFF. The CDR3 DNA sequence: TGCGCCAGCAGCTTAGGGTTTATGAGCGGGGACAATGAGCAGTTCTTC.

This clonotype has a handful of counts. The rearrangement joins TRBV19 to TRBJ2-3; 10 nucleotides agree with TRBD1. Germline CDR1 LNHDA, CDR2 SQIVND (reference sequence). The CDR3 totals 16 residues. V lost 5 bases to trimming and J lost 2 bases; unmatched junction nucleotides: 7. The CDR3 here is CASSYGTGVVTDTQYF. In DNA form, the CDR3 reads TGTGCCAGTAGTTACGGGACAGGGGTCGTCACAGATACGCAGTATTTT.

With regard to this clonotype: One end of the junction varies from germline; a read error may be responsible. This chain joins TRBV9 and TRBJ1-1, with 8 bases lining up with TRBD1. CDR3 length: 15 amino acids. Germline V gene sequence: CDR1 SGDLS, CDR2 YYNGEE. The chain's CDR3 is CANSPQGAGDTEAFF. The CDR3 DNA reads TGTGCCAACAGCCCCCAGGGGGCGGGGGACACTGAAGCTTTCTTT.

This clonotype was counted only a few times. The chain combines TRBV6-1 with TRBJ2-3; TRBD2 agrees at 7 bases. Germline CDR1 and CDR2: MNHNS and SASEGT. V lost 4 bases and J lost 1; bases outside the gene matches: 8. The CDR3 has 16 amino acids. The CDR3 sequence is CASSVPAGTGTDTQYF. CDR3 bases: TGTGCCAGCAGTGTACCAGCGGGAACCGGCACAGATACGCAGTATTTT.

A few counts support this clonotype. The genes are TRBV20-1 and TRBJ1-2; D is possibly TRBD1 (5 bases). CDR3 length: 14 amino acids. Trimming took 4 bases from V and 0 from J, leaving 12 bases between them. Germline CDR1 reads DFQATT; CDR2 reads SNEGSKA (reference sequence). The CDR3 protein is CSATDSKPNYGYTF. For the CDR3, the DNA is TGCAGTGCTACAGACAGTAAACCTAACTATGGCTACACCTTC.

This chain connects TRBV15 to TRBJ1-2, with 7 bases identical to TRBD1. This CDR3 contains 16 residues. The ends lost 4 bases at V and 6 bases at J; junction bases unmatched: 14. In germline, CDR1 is LNHNV, CDR2 YYDKDF (reference sequence). The CDR3 region is CATSITSTGFYDGYTF. CDR3 nucleotides: TGTGCCACCAGCATAACCTCGACAGGGTTCTACGATGGCTACACCTTC. The entire variable domain, with the rest obtained from reference TRBV15 and TRBJ1-2, is as follows: DAMVIQNPRYQVTQFGKPVTLSCSQTLNHNVMYWYQQKSSQAPKLLFHYYDKDFNNEADTPDNFQSRRPNTSFCFLDIRSPGLGDTAMYLCATSITSTGFYDGYTFGSGTRLTVV.

This clonotype has more than one count but fewer than ten. The V call is TRBV24-1, the J call TRBJ2-1, with D maybe TRBD2 (6 bases). CDR1 is KGHDR, CDR2 SFDVKD, per germline. The V and J ends lost 4 bases and 3 bases respectively, with 9 bases between them. The CDR3 runs 14 residues. CDR3 sequence (DNA): TGTGCCACCAGTGACCGGGGGAACTACAATGAGCAGTTCTTC. This gives the protein CATSDRGNYNEQFF.

The CDR3 DNA sequence: TGTGCCAGCAGCCAAGACGTAGCGGGGGCCTACAATGAGCAGTTCTTC. As protein: CASSQDVAGAYNEQFF. The chain links TRBV3-1 to TRBJ2-1; the match to TRBD2 covers 9 bases. This CDR3 has 16 residues. CDR1 is LGHDT and CDR2 is YNNKEL in the germline V gene (reference sequence). Trimming took 0 bases from V and 2 from J; bases not matched to a gene: 2.

The chain carries TRBV20-1 and TRBJ2-7, with D perhaps matching TRBD2 (5 bases). The CDR3 runs 14 residues. The germline V and J ends were trimmed by 0 bases and 7 bases, with 16 bases remaining between them. Germline CDR1 is DFQATT and CDR2 is SNEGSKA (reference sequence). Here the CDR3 reads CSARDLAQTGEQYF. The CDR3 region has the DNA TGCAGTGCTAGAGATCTAGCCCAAACGGGGGAGCAGTACTTC.

A remark on this clonotype: The germline gene is not matched at one end of the junction; a read error may be the cause. The gene calls are TRBV7-2 and TRBJ2-1; 10 nucleotides agree with TRBD2. CDR3 size: 16 residues. The germline gives CDR1 SGHTA, CDR2 FQGNSA. The CDR3 is CASSLAAQREGNEQFF. The CDR3 nucleotides are TGTGCCAGCAGCCTAGCGGCCCAGCGGGAGGGGAATGAGCAGTTCTTC.

This clonotype was seen a handful of times. The chain combines TRBV7-3 with TRBJ2-1; 10 bases fit TRBD2. This CDR3 contains 15 residues. CDR1 and CDR2 (germline): SGHTA, FQGTGA. V dropped 5 bases and J dropped 3; count of bases not matched to a gene: 4. The CDR3 bases are TGTGCCAGCAGCACCACTAGCGGGGTCTACAATGAGCAGTTCTTC. Its protein product is CASSTTSGVYNEQFF.